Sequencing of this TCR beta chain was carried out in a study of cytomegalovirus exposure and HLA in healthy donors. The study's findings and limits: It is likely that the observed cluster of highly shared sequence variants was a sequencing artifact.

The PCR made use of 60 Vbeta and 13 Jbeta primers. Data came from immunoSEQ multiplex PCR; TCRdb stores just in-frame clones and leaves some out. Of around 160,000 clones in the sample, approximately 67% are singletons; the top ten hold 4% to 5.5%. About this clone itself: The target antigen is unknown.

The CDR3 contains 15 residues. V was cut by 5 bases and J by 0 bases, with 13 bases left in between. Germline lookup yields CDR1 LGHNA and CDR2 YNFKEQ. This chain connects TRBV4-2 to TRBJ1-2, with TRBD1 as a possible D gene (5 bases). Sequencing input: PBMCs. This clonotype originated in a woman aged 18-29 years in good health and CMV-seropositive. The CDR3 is CASSSRDAANYGYTF. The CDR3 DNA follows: TGTGCCAGCAGCTCGCGGGACGCGGCTAACTATGGCTACACCTTC.